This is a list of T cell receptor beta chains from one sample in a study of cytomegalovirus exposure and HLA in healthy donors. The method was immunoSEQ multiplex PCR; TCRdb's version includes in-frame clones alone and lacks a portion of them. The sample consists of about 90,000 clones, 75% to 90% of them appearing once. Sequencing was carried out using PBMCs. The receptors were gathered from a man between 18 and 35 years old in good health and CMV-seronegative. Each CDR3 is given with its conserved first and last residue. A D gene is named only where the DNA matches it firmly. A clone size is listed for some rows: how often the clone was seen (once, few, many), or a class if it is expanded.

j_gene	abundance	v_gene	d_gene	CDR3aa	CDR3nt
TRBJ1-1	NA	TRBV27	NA	CASSSPRNTEAFF	TGTGCCAGCAGTTCCCCGAGAAACACTGAAGCTTTCTTT
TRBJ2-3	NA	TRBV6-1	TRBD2	CASSEALIAGGRTDTQYF	TGTGCCAGCAGTGAAGCGCTAATAGCGGGAGGGCGCACAGATACGCAGTATTTT
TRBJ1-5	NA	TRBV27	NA	CASSAIGEPQHF	TGTGCCAGCAGTGCAATCGGAGAGCCCCAGCATTTT
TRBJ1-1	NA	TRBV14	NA	CASSATSGWTEAFF	TGTGCCAGCAGCGCGACGTCGGGGTGGACTGAAGCTTTCTTT
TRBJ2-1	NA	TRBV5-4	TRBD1	CASSPPPGQGDNEQFF	TGTGCCAGCAGCCCCCCTCCGGGACAGGGGGATAATGAGCAGTTCTTC
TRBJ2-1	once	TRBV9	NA	CASSVVTGVYNEQFF	TGTGCCAGCAGCGTAGTTACGGGTGTCTACAATGAGCAGTTCTTC
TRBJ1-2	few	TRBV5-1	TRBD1	CASSSPGQGGYGYTF	TGCGCCAGCAGCTCGCCAGGACAGGGGGGCTATGGCTACACCTTC
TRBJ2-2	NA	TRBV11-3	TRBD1	CASSPRTGVPGELFF	TGTGCCAGCAGTCCCCGGACAGGGGTCCCCGGGGAGCTGTTTTTT
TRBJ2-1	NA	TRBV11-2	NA	CASSLGESSYNEQFF	TGTGCCAGCAGCTTAGGAGAGAGCTCCTACAATGAGCAGTTCTTC
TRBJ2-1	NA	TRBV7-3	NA	CASSSVAGSSPNEQFF	TGTGCCAGCAGCTCCGTCGCGGGATCCTCCCCCAATGAGCAGTTCTTC
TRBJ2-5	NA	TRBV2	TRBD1	CASRGQGATQYF	TGTGCCAGCAGGGGACAGGGAGCGACCCAGTACTTC
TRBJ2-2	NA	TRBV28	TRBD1	CASRRGQGVNTGELFF	TGTGCCAGCAGGCGGGGACAGGGGGTAAACACCGGGGAGCTGTTTTTT
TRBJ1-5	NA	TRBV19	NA	CASERDSNQPQHF	TGTGCCAGTGAACGAGATAGCAATCAGCCCCAGCATTTT
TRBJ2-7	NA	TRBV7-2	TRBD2	CASSFMGLADYEQYF	TGTGCCAGCAGCTTCATGGGACTAGCAGATTACGAGCAGTACTTC
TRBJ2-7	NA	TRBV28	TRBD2	CASMGLAGGSYEQYF	TGTGCCAGCATGGGACTAGCGGGAGGTTCCTACGAGCAGTACTTC
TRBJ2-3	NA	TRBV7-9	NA	CASSLESLSTDTQYF	TGTGCCAGCAGCTTAGAGAGTCTGAGCACAGATACGCAGTATTTT
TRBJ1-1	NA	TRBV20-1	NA	CSAMRGGAFF	TGCAGTGCTATGAGGGGGGGGGCTTTCTTT
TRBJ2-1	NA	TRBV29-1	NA	CSVGTALYNEQFF	TGCAGCGTGGGGACTGCCCTATACAATGAGCAGTTCTTC
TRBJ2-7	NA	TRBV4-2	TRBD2	CASSRDDGGRAFEQYF	TGTGCCAGCAGCCGCGACGACGGCGGGAGGGCCTTCGAGCAGTACTTC
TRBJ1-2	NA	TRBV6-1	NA	CASSEPFTF	TGTGCCAGCAGTGAACCTTTCACCTTC
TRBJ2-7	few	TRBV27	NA	CASSLSQVREQYF	TGTGCCAGCAGTTTATCACAGGTGAGGGAGCAGTACTTC
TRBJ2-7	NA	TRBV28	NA	CASSLSSIYEQYF	TGTGCCAGCAGTTTATCTAGTATCTACGAGCAGTACTTC
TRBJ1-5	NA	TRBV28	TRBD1	CASTAGDRGSNQPQHF	TGTGCCAGCACCGCCGGGGACAGGGGGAGCAATCAGCCCCAGCATTTT
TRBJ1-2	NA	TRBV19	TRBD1	CASSPPRDRGRDGYTF	TGTGCCAGTAGTCCACCCAGGGACAGGGGAAGAGATGGCTACACCTTC
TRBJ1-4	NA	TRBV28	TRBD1	CASSFYGTGNEKLFF	TGTGCCAGCAGTTTTTATGGGACAGGGAATGAAAAACTGTTTTTT
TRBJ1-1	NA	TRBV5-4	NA	CASSLAGGQRTEAFF	TGTGCCAGCAGCTTGGCTGGAGGGCAGCGCACTGAAGCTTTCTTT
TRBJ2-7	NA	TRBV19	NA	CASSTRQALIYEQYF	TGTGCCAGTAGTACTCGACAGGCCCTTATCTACGAGCAGTACTTC
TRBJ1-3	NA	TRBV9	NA	CASGSSGNTIYF	TGTGCGAGCGGGAGCTCTGGAAACACCATATATTTT
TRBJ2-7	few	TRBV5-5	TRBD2	CASSQSDWEGEQYF	TGTGCCAGCAGCCAATCGGACTGGGAGGGGGAGCAGTACTTC
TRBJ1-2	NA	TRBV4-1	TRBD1	CASSQIGGARRGDYGYTF	TGCGCCAGCAGCCAAATAGGGGGCGCTAGAAGAGGGGACTATGGCTACACCTTC
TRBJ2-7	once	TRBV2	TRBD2	CASSSGLADISYEQYF	TGTGCCAGCAGTTCCGGACTAGCTGATATCTCCTACGAGCAGTACTTC
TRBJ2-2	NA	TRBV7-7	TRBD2	CASSPLAGVNTGELFF	TGTGCCAGCAGCCCGTTAGCGGGGGTCAACACCGGGGAGCTGTTTTTT
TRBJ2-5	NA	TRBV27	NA	CASTPRWSEETQYF	TGTGCCAGCACCCCTAGGTGGTCTGAGGAGACCCAGTACTTC
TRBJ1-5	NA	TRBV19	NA	CASRGSLYSNQPQHF	TGTGCCAGTAGGGGCAGCTTATATAGCAATCAGCCCCAGCATTTT
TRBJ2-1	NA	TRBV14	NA	CASSQDDSYRSEQFF	TGTGCCAGCAGCCAAGACGACTCATACAGGTCTGAGCAGTTCTTC
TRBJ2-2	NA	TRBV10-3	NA	CAISESLATTGELFF	TGTGCCATCAGTGAGTCGTTAGCCACCACCGGGGAGCTGTTTTTT
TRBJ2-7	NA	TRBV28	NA	CASSLSNYEQYF	TGTGCCAGCAGTTTATCTAATTACGAGCAGTACTTC
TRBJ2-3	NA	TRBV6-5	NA	CASRTRADTQYF	TGTGCCAGCAGAACTAGGGCAGATACGCAGTATTTT
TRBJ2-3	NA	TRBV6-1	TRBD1	CASSEAGTVSTDTQYF	TGTGCCAGCAGTGAAGCCGGGACAGTGAGCACAGATACGCAGTATTTT
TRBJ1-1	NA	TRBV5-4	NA	CASSPKSGLNTEAFF	TGTGCCAGCAGCCCCAAGTCCGGGTTGAACACTGAAGCTTTCTTT
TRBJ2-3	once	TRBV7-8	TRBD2	CASSYGTSGADTQYF	TGTGCCAGCAGCTACGGGACTAGCGGAGCAGATACGCAGTATTTT
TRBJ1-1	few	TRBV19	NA	CASSIDSRADTEAFF	TGTGCCAGTAGTATAGACTCAAGAGCGGACACTGAAGCTTTCTTT
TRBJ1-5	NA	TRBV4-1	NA	CASSQVWVRSNQPQHF	TGCGCCAGCAGCCAAGTCTGGGTCAGGTCCAATCAGCCCCAGCATTTT
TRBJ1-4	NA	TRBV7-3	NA	CASSSYREVGEKLFF	TGTGCCAGCAGCTCCTACAGGGAAGTGGGTGAAAAACTGTTTTTT
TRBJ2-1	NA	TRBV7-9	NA	CASSLLQGFSNEQFF	TGTGCCAGCAGCTTACTTCAGGGGTTCAGCAATGAGCAGTTCTTC
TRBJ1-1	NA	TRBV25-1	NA	CASSDKHGQLMNTEAFF	TGTGCCAGCAGTGATAAACACGGACAGTTAATGAACACTGAAGCTTTCTTT
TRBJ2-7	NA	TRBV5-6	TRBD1	CASSFGQGGYEQYF	TGTGCCAGCAGCTTCGGACAGGGGGGCTACGAGCAGTACTTC
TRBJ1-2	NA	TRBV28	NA	CASSTDQGLRGYTF	TGTGCCAGCAGTACCGACCAGGGACTCAGGGGCTACACCTTC
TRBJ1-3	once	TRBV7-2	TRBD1	CASSFDTGVSGNTIYF	TGTGCCAGCAGCTTTGACACAGGGGTATCTGGAAACACCATATATTTT
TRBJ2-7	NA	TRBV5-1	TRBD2	CASSRGTSGGRYYEQYF	TGCGCCAGCAGCCGAGGGACTAGCGGGGGACGGTACTACGAGCAGTACTTC
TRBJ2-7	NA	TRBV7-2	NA	CASSLSVGARSYEQYF	TGTGCCAGCAGCCTGTCGGTGGGGGCCCGCTCCTACGAGCAGTACTTC
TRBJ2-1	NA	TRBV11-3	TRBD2	CASSGQREGGVYNEQFF	TGTGCCAGCAGCGGGCAGCGGGAGGGGGGGGTTTACAATGAGCAGTTCTTC
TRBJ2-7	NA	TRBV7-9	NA	CASSPEVYEQYF	TGTGCCAGCAGCCCAGAGGTATACGAGCAGTACTTC
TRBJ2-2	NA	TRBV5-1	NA	CASSLAQIAGELFF	TGCGCCAGCAGCTTGGCGCAGATCGCCGGGGAGCTGTTTTTT
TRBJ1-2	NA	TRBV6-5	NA	CASKPETNYGYTF	TGTGCCAGCAAACCGGAGACTAACTATGGCTACACCTTC